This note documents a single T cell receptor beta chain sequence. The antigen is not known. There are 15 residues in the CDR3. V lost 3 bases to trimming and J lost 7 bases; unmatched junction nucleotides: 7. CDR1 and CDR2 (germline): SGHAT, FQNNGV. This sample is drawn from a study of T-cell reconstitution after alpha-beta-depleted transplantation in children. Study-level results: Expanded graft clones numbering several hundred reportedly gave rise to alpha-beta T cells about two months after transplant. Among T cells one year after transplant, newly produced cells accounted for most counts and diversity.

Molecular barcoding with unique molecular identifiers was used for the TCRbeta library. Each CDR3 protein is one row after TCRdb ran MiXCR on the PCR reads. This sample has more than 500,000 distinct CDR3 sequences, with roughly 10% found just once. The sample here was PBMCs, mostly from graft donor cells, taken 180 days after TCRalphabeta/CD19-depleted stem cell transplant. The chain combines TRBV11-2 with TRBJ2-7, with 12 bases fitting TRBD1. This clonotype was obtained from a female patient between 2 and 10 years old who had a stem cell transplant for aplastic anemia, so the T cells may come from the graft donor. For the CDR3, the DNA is TGTGCCAGCAGCTTTTGGGACAGGGGGCACGGGGAGCAGTACTTC. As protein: CASSFWDRGHGEQYF.